This T cell receptor beta chain came from a study of T cells after yellow fever vaccination. The sample holds a few counts of this clonotype. TCRdb reprocessed the 5' RACE reads with MiXCR, giving one entry per CDR3 protein. The sample shows about 330,000 distinct CDR3 sequences, 4.1% of them seen only once. Deletions cut 0 bases from V and 2 bases from J, with 20 bases between. CDR1 and CDR2 (germline): MNHEY, SVGEGT. The CDR3 length is 18 residues. The chain has TRBV6-2 or TRBV6-3 and TRBJ2-7, with a possible D match to TRBD1 (6 bases). The TCR sequence derives from a man aged 18 to 35 who received the YFV17D yellow fever vaccine. Sequences were derived from PBMCs, sampled 5 days after the yellow fever booster vaccination. The CDR3 region is CASSYSTDPQGSPYEQYF. The CDR3 DNA reads as TGTGCCAGCAGTTACTCCACTGACCCACAGGGATCCCCCTACGAGCAGTACTTC.